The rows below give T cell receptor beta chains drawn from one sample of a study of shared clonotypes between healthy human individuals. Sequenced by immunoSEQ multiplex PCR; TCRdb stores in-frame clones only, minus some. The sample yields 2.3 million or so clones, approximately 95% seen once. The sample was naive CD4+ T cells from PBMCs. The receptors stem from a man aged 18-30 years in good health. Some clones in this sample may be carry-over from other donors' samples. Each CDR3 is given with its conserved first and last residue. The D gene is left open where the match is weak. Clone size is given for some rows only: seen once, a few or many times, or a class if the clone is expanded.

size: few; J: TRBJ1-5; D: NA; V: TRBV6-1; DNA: TGTGCCAGCAGGGGCGGGGGGTACAATCAGCCCCAGCATTTT; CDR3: CASRGGGYNQPQHF
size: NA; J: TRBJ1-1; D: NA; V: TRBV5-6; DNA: TGTGCCAGCCTTACGCGGGGGGGTTTATATTCTGAAGCTTTCTTT; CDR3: CASLTRGGLYSEAFF
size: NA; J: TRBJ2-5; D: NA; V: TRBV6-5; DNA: TGTGCCAGCAGTCGGCAGCAAGAGACCCAGTACTTC; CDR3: CASSRQQETQYF
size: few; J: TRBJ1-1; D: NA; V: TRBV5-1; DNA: TGCGCCAGCAGCTTACTACAGTCGACTAAGGCTGAAGCTTTCTTT; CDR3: CASSLLQSTKAEAFF
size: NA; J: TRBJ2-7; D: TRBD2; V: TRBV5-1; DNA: TGCGCCAGCAGCTCCGACCTTCCTGTCTTTGGCGGGAGGAACCCCCTGGACGAGCAGTACTTC; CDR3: CASSSDLPVFGGRNPLDEQYF
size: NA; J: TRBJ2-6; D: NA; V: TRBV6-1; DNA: TGTGCCAGCAGTGAATCTGCAGGGACCTCTGGGGCCAACGTCCTGACTTTC; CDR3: CASSESAGTSGANVLTF
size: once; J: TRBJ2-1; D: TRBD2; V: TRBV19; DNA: TGTGCCAGCCGAGACACCGGGACTAGCGGATACAATGAGCAGTTCTTC; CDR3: CASRDTGTSGYNEQFF
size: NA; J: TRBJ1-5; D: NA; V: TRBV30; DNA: TGTGCCTGGAGTCCGGCCGTGGCGAGGCCCCAGCATTTT; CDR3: CAWSPAVARPQHF
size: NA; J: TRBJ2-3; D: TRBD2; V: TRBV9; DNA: TGTGCCAGCAGCGTACAATCAGCGGGAGGTATAGATACGCAGTATTTT; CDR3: CASSVQSAGGIDTQYF
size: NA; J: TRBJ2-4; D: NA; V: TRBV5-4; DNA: TGTGCCAGCAGCTTGGGAGGGGATGCCAAAAACATTCAGTACTTC; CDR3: CASSLGGDAKNIQYF
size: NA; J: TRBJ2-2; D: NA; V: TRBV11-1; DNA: TGTGCCAGCAGCTTAAGAGGGAACGGGGAGCTGTTTTTT; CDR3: CASSLRGNGELFF
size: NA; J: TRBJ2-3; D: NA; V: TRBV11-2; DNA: TGTGCCAGCAGCCCGCTAAGCACAGATACGCAGTATTTT; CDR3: CASSPLSTDTQYF
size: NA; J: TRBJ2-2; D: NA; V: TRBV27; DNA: TGTGCCAGCAGTGCCGGGATCGGGGAGCTGTTTTTT; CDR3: CASSAGIGELFF
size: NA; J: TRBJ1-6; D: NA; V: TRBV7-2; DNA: TGTGCCAGCAGCACCGTTACGAGGGCCAGCTCCTATAATTCACCCCTCCACTTT; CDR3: CASSTVTRASSYNSPLHF
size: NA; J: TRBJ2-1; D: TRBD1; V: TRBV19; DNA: TGTGCCAGTAGTAACCCCATGGGGACAGGGGGCATGAATGAGCAGTTCTTC; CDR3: CASSNPMGTGGMNEQFF
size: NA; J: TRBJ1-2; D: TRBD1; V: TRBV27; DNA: TGTGCCAGCAGTTTCAGACAGGGATACGGCTACACCTTC; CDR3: CASSFRQGYGYTF
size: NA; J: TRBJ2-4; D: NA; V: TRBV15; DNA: TGTGCCACCAGCAGCGAACAGGGCACCATTCAGTACTTC; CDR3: CATSSEQGTIQYF
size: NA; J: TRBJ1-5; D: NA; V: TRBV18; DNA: TGTGCCAGCTCACCGTCTCTGGATCAGCCCCAGCATTTT; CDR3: CASSPSLDQPQHF
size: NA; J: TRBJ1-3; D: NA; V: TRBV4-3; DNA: TGCGCCAGCAGCCAAGCCAGGGGAGATGGAAACACCATATATTTT; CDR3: CASSQARGDGNTIYF
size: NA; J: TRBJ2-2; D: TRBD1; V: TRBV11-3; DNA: TGTGCCAGCAGCTTTTCGACAGGGTCCAACACCGGGGAGCTGTTTTTT; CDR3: CASSFSTGSNTGELFF
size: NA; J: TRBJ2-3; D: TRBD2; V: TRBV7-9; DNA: TGTGCCAGCAGCTTAGCACCCCTCATAGCGGGAGGGGCAGATACGCAGTATTTT; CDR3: CASSLAPLIAGGADTQYF
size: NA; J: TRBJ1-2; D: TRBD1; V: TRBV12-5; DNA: TGTGCTAGTGGTTCATCCGGGACAGGTCTATGGCCTTCGGATGGCTACACCTTC; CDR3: CASGSSGTGLWPSDGYTF
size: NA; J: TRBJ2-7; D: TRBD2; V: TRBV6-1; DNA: TGTGCCAGCAGCCTGGGGACTAGCGGGATTTACGAGCAGTACTTC; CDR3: CASSLGTSGIYEQYF
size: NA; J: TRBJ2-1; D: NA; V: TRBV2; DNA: TGTGCCAGCTCCGTTGAGATCGGGGGTGAGCAGTTCTTC; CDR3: CASSVEIGGEQFF
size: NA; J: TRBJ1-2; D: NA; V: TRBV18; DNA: TGTGCCAGCTCACCGGGGGCTAGGCAGCCCGACGGGGGCTACACCTTC; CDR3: CASSPGARQPDGGYTF
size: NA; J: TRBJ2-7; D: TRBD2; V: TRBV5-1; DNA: TGCGCCAGCAGCACGGGACTAGCAGACGAGCAGTACTTC; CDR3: CASSTGLADEQYF
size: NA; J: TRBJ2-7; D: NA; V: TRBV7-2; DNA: TGTGCCAGCAGCTTCGCGGGCGCCAACTACGAGCAGTACTTC; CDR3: CASSFAGANYEQYF
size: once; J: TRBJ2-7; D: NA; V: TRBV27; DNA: TGTGCCAGCAGTTTACGGCCGGCCTACGAGCAGTACTTC; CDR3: CASSLRPAYEQYF
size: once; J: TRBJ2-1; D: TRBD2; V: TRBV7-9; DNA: TGTGCCAGCAGCTCTAGCGGGGCGGTAAATGAGCAGTTCTTC; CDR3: CASSSSGAVNEQFF
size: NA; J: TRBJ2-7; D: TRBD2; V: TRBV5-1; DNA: TGCGCCAGCAGCAAAGTCCCGGGGGGGACGGGGCCCCTACCGTTC; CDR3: CASSKVPGGTGPLPF
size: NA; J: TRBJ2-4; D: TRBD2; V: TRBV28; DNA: TGTGCCAGCAGTCCTCTAGCGGGAGGCGGTATTGCCATTCAGTACTTC; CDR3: CASSPLAGGGIAIQYF
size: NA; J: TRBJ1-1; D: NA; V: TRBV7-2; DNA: TGTGCCAGCAGCTGGGGCTGGGGGGGTGGCACTGAAGCTTTCTTT; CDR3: CASSWGWGGGTEAFF
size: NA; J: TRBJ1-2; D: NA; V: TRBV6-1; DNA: TGTGCCAGCAGTGAGGGGTTGGGGGCGTACTATGGCTACACCTTC; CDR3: CASSEGLGAYYGYTF
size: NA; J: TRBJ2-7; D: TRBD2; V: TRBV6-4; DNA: TGTGCCACTCAGCGGGAGGGCTCCTACGAGCAGTACTTC; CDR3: CATQREGSYEQYF
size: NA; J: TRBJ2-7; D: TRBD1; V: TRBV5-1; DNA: TGCGCCAGCAGCTTGGAGGGGGTTCCCCCGGGACAGGTACCCTACGAGCAGTACTTC; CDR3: CASSLEGVPPGQVPYEQYF
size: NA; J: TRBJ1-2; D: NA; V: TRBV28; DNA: TGTGCCAGCAGTTTACGACGTGGGCCCCGTGGCTACACCTTC; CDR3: CASSLRRGPRGYTF
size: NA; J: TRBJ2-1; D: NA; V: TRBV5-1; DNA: TGCGCCAGCAAGGAAAATAATGACAATGAGCAGTTCTTC; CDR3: CASKENNDNEQFF
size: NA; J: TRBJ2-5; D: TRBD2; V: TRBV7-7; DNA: TGTGCCAGCAGCTTGGCCGGGACTAGCAAAGAGACCCAGTACTTC; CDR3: CASSLAGTSKETQYF
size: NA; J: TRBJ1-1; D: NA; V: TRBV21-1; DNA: TGTGCCAGCAGCAAAGCGGGTACGGCCGCCACTGAAGCTTTCTTT; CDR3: CASSKAGTAATEAFF
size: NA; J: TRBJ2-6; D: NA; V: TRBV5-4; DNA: TGTGCCAGCAGCTTGGTCAGCTCTGGGGCCAACGTCCTGACTTTC; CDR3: CASSLVSSGANVLTF